The subject of this entry is one T cell receptor (beta chain). Its matching antigen is unknown. Sequenced by immunoSEQ multiplex PCR; TCRdb stores in-frame clones only, minus some. The sample lists about 260,000 clones; roughly 87% were seen once. This sample was included in a study of cytomegalovirus exposure and HLA in healthy donors. The overall study: The 90 to 150 validation repertoires used the same platform as the 666 first-cohort repertoires, a later analysis reported. Study-wide points: Reported performance of the classifier showed diagnosis of cytomegalovirus status with high specificity and sensitivity. TCR sequences were mostly rare, though some public TCRs occurred in many donors.

The CDR3 totals 20 residues. Germline V gene lookup returns CDR1 KGHSH and CDR2 LQKENI. Trimming left V 2 bases short and J 0 bases short, with 24 bases between. Sample: PBMCs. The chain links TRBV18 to TRBJ2-3; D may be TRBD1 or TRBD2 (6 bases each). This clonotype originated in a woman aged 30 to 39 in good health and CMV-seronegative. CDR3 loop: CASSPRAGQLLSASTDTQYF. The DNA for the CDR3 is TGTGCCAGCTCACCAAGGGCGGGACAACTACTCTCGGCTAGCACAGATACGCAGTATTTT.